The clone carrying this T cell receptor beta chain has a count of ten or more. Its antigen remains unknown. This entry comes from a study of CD8 T cells in ankylosing spondylitis. Overall study findings and caveats: Matched ankylosing spondylitis synovial fluid reportedly showed significant enrichment of disease-linked clones.

Germline V lookup: CDR1 MDHEN, CDR2 SYDVKM. CDR3 length: 11 residues. Trimming took off 8 bases at V and 4 bases at J, with 9 bases between the two ends. TCRdb processed the 5' RACE reads anew with MiXCR; each CDR3 protein has one entry. The table lists about 240,000 distinct CDR3 sequences, roughly a tenth of them singletons. The TCR was taken from a male donor with ankylosing spondylitis or in good health (not recorded which). Sequences were obtained from blood, either unsorted or a sorted T cell fraction (not recorded which). This chain joins TRBV28 and TRBJ2-7; D gene unclear. In nucleotides, the CDR3 is TGTGCCAGCTCATCATGGTACGAGCAGTACTTC. It encodes CASSSWYEQYF. The complete variable domain, with remaining parts taken from reference TRBV28 and TRBJ2-7, reads DVKVTQSSRYLVKRTGEKVFLECVQDMDHENMFWYRQDPGLGLRLIYFSYDVKMKEKGDIPEGYSVSREKKERFSLILESASTNQTSMYLCASSSWYEQYFGPGTRLTVT.